The sequence of this TCR beta chain was determined in a study of blood T cell repertoires in COVID-19. Overall study: Whether acute or convalescent, the COVID-19 samples came from the United States, Italy and Spain. T cells, B-cell-depleted T cells, or PBMCs provided the cDNA or gDNA that served as material.

Seattle enrolled patients during active infection and tracked them longitudinally. This clone was counted once. Trimming at V came to 1 base and at J to 2 bases, leaving 8 bases not matched to a gene. This CDR3 is built from 17 residues. Germline values: CDR1 LNHNV, CDR2 YYDKDF (reference sequence). Original processing notes: Reference gene primer amplification gave nucleated cell count estimates. The data were produced by immunoSEQ multiplex PCR, yet TCRdb's version contains in-frame clones alone and is incomplete. The V and J calls and clone size come from that table; D and trimming were worked out from the DNA. The repertoire holds tens of thousands of clones, with 60% to 80% as singletons.

This receptor was identified in a man between 70 and 80 years old with COVID-19, enrolled during active disease. The chain joins TRBV15 to TRBJ2-5; the match to TRBD1 covers 9 bases. Material: peripheral blood. The CDR3 here is CATSRGQGGLIQETQYF. The CDR3 DNA is TGTGCCACCAGCAGAGGACAGGGGGGGCTGATACAAGAGACCCAGTACTTC.